Shown below are 28 T cell receptor beta chains from a single sample sequenced in a study of persistence of HIV-infected CD4 T cells. Sequencing used immunoSEQ version 4 in survey mode. Generated by immunoSEQ multiplex PCR, the TCRdb table keeps only in-frame clones and is missing some. In the table there are fewer than 45,000 clones, about 88% of which are singletons. No antigen has been assigned to these receptors. Nonspecific anti-CD3/anti-CD28 bead stimulation represents the broad CD4+ T cell repertoire. Responding CD4+ T cells were sorted by upregulation of both CD40 ligand and CD69. The sample consisted of CD4+ T cells sorted from PBMCs after roughly 18-hour stimulation, taken from a patient who received antiretroviral therapy. These receptor sequences come from an adult woman with HIV who was CMV-seropositive.

The chain employs TRBV28 and TRBJ1-2; D not resolved. The V end was cut by 4 bases, the J end by 2 bases, with 11 bases between. This CDR3 is built from 14 residues. Germline CDR1 reads MDHEN; CDR2 reads SYDVKM. CDR3 bases: TGTGCCAGCAGTTCGTACCACGGGAACTATGGCTACACCTTC. Amino acids: CASSSYHGNYGYTF.

The rearrangement uses TRBV7-6 and TRBJ2-1, with 11 bases lining up with TRBD1. CDR1 and CDR2 (germline): SGHVS, FNYEAQ. This CDR3 has 16 residues. J lost 9 bases, V lost 2 bases, and 9 bases had no gene match. In DNA, the CDR3 is TGTGCCAGCAGCTTAAGGGGGACAGGGGGTTGGGGTGAGCAGTTCTTC. Translated: CASSLRGTGGWGEQFF.

V and J are TRBV7-8 and TRBJ2-6; D is possibly TRBD1 or TRBD2 (5 bases each). The ends were cut back, 4 bases at V and 0 bases at J, with 10 bases in the middle. The CDR3 runs to 16 residues. Germline CDR1 reads SGHVS; CDR2 reads FQNEAQ. This CDR3 reads CASSSGPYSGANVLTF. As DNA, the CDR3 is TGTGCCAGCAGCTCGGGACCTTACTCTGGGGCCAACGTCCTGACTTTC.

CDR3 region: CASSPQPSTDTQYF. The DNA of the CDR3 is TGTGCCAGCAGCCCTCAGCCGAGCACAGATACGCAGTATTTT. This chain uses TRBV9 with TRBJ2-3; unclear D gene. Trimming stripped 4 bases from V and 0 bases from J, with 9 bases between. This CDR3 has 14 residues. The germline CDR1 and CDR2 sequences are SGDLS and YYNGEE.

This chain uses TRBV5-1 with TRBJ2-5; D gene ambiguous. V was clipped by 2 bases and J by 1 base, with 6 bases between them. Per the germline V gene, CDR1 is SGHRS and CDR2 is YFSETQ. The CDR3 runs to 13 residues. CDR3 residues: CASSFHSQETQYF. The CDR3 bases are TGCGCCAGCAGCTTCCACAGCCAAGAGACCCAGTACTTC.

This clone was seen only a few times. The chain carries TRBV5-5 and TRBJ1-4, with no clear D. Looked up from germline, CDR1 is SGHKS and CDR2 is YYEKEE (reference sequence). The CDR3 extends over 14 amino acids. The V end lost 1 base, the J end lost 2 bases, and 6 bases lay between the germline ends. In DNA, the CDR3 is TGTGCCAGCAGCTTGAGTACTACTAATGAAAAACTGTTTTTT. Translated, it gives CASSLSTTNEKLFF.

The chain joins TRBV19 to TRBJ1-5; 7 nucleotides match TRBD1. V dropped 3 bases and J dropped 0; count of bases not matched to a gene: 8. Germline CDR1 LNHDA, CDR2 SQIVND (reference sequence). This CDR3 contains 17 residues. The CDR3 loop reads CASSIGTVSYSNQPQHF. CDR3 DNA sequence: TGTGCCAGTAGTATCGGGACAGTCAGTTATAGCAATCAGCCCCAGCATTTT.

The chain carries TRBV14 and TRBJ2-1; the D is unclear. Trimming left V 0 bases short and J 7 bases short, with 10 bases between. The CDR3 totals 14 residues. Germline-derived CDR1 and CDR2 are SGHDN and FVKESK. This CDR3 reads CASSQDPAANEQFF. CDR3 nucleotide sequence: TGTGCCAGCAGCCAAGATCCGGCGGCGAATGAGCAGTTCTTC. The full variable domain, rest sourced from reference TRBV14 and TRBJ2-1, is EAGVTQFPSHSVIEKGQTVTLRCDPISGHDNLYWYRRVMGKEIKFLLHFVKESKQDESGMPNNRFLAERTGGTYSTLKVQPAELEDSGVYFCASSQDPAANEQFFGPGTRLTVL.

This rearrangement joins TRBV5-1 to TRBJ1-3; no firm D call. The CDR3 spans 16 residues. From germline, CDR1 is SGHRS and CDR2 YFSETQ. V was shortened by 3 bases and J by 0 bases, with 13 bases between the two germline ends. CDR3 sequence reads: CASSSPEFPSGNTIYF. CDR3 DNA: TGCGCCAGCAGCTCCCCAGAATTTCCCTCTGGAAACACCATATATTTT.

V and J are TRBV6-5 and TRBJ1-2, with no clear D. The germline V and J ends were trimmed by 6 bases and 4 bases, with 15 bases remaining between them. Germline V lookup: CDR1 MNHEY, CDR2 SVGAGI. CDR3 length equals 14 residues. The CDR3 loop is CASRRGTGGYGYTF. Written as DNA, the CDR3 is TGTGCCAGCAGACGGGGTACGGGTGGCTATGGCTACACCTTC.

The chain uses TRBV20-1 and TRBJ1-1; no clear D. Trimming took off 6 bases at V and 10 bases at J, with 6 bases between the two ends. The CDR3 spans 8 residues. CDR1 is DFQATT and CDR2 is SNEGSKA in the germline V gene (reference sequence). The CDR3 DNA reads as TGCAGTGCCCACGGAGCTTTCTTT. It translates to CSAHGAFF.

The chain combines TRBV7-6 with TRBJ2-5; D may be TRBD2 (6 bases). This CDR3 is 16 amino acids long. V gave up 4 bases and J gave up 7 bases, with 22 bases separating them. Germline V lookup: CDR1 SGHVS, CDR2 FNYEAQ. The CDR3 loop reads CASSSTPGRTKGTQYF. CDR3 DNA: TGTGCCAGCAGCTCCACCCCGGGACGGACTAAGGGGACCCAGTACTTC.

The rearrangement links TRBV5-4 to TRBJ1-1; D is unresolved. V was pared by 3 bases and J by 0 bases, with 6 bases between. This CDR3 is 13 amino acids long. Looked up from germline, CDR1 is SGHNT and CDR2 is YYREEE (reference sequence). The CDR3 DNA reads as TGTGCCAGCAGCTCGCAGATGAACACTGAAGCTTTCTTT. Translated, it gives CASSSQMNTEAFF.

Concerning this clone itself: Other DNA sequences in this sample translate to the same CDR3. The chain links TRBV5-1 to TRBJ1-4; 7 nucleotides match TRBD1. The CDR3 covers 16 residues. After removal of 0 bases from V and 0 bases from J, the junction contained 2 bases not matched to a gene. Germline CDR1 reads SGHRS; CDR2 reads YFSETQ. CDR3 sequence reads: CASSLGGTATNEKLFF. Here the CDR3 DNA reads TGCGCCAGCAGCTTGGGGGGGACAGCAACTAATGAAAAACTGTTTTTT.

The rearrangement uses TRBV18 and TRBJ1-1, with D hard to call. The V end lost 4 bases, the J end lost 5 bases, and 17 bases lay between the germline ends. This CDR3 is built from 15 residues. Per the germline V gene, CDR1 is KGHSH and CDR2 is LQKENI. The CDR3 DNA is TGTGCCAGCTCACTAAGCGAAGCCAGGTATACTGAAGCTTTCTTT. It encodes CASSLSEARYTEAFF.

The chain is built from TRBV15 and TRBJ1-6; 7 bases are shared with TRBD1. The CDR3 runs to 16 residues. Germline V gene data show CDR1 as LNHNV and CDR2 as YYDKDF (reference sequence). The V and J ends lost 0 bases and 10 bases, in that order; junction bases with no gene match: 9. The CDR3 is CATSRDKATGRSPLHF. CDR3 DNA sequence: TGTGCCACCAGCAGAGATAAGGCGACAGGGCGATCACCCCTCCACTTT.

The chain carries TRBV5-1 and TRBJ1-3; D is unresolved. CDR3 length: 14 amino acids. Deletions cut 0 bases from V and 0 bases from J, with 4 bases between. Germline V gene lookup returns CDR1 SGHRS and CDR2 YFSETQ. This CDR3 reads CASSLGGSGNTIYF. The CDR3 DNA sequence: TGCGCCAGCAGCTTGGGGGGCTCTGGAAACACCATATATTTT. Using reference TRBV5-1 and TRBJ1-3 for the parts outside the CDR3, the full variable domain is KAGVTQTPRYLIKTRGQQVTLSCSPISGHRSVSWYQQTPGQGLQFLFEYFSETQRNKGNFPGRFSGRQFSNSRSEMNVSTLELGDSALYLCASSLGGSGNTIYFGEGSWLTVV.

The chain couples TRBV6-6 to TRBJ1-5, with D possibly being TRBD1 (6 bases). The germline V gene encodes CDR1 MNHNY and CDR2 SVGAGI (reference sequence). The CDR3 length is 14 residues. The germline V and J ends were trimmed by 2 bases and 5 bases, with 10 bases remaining between them. The CDR3 spells CASSYPDSHQPQHF. CDR3 bases: TGTGCCAGCAGTTACCCGGACAGCCATCAGCCCCAGCATTTT.

The rearrangement uses TRBV7-3 and TRBJ2-1; the D gene is possibly TRBD2 (7 bases). Germline assignment: CDR1 SGHTA and CDR2 FQGTGA. V was clipped by 3 bases and J by 10 bases, with 19 bases between them. The CDR3 extends over 15 amino acids. The CDR3 reads CASSLLPGGSREQFF. The CDR3 nucleotides are TGTGCCAGCAGCTTGTTGCCGGGGGGCTCACGGGAGCAGTTCTTC.

The chain carries TRBV6-4 and TRBJ2-1; TRBD1 agrees at 8 bases. This CDR3 comprises 15 residues. V dropped 4 bases and J dropped 2; count of bases not matched to a gene: 4. Germline V CDR1 and CDR2: MRHNA, SNTAGT. The CDR3 sequence is CASSVDRGPYNEQFF. CDR3 bases: TGTGCCAGCAGTGTAGACAGGGGCCCCTACAATGAGCAGTTCTTC.

The V call is TRBV5-8, the J call TRBJ2-2; 7 bases map to TRBD2. CDR3 length equals 17 residues. Trimming cost V 1 base and J 5 bases; bases outside gene matches: 11. Germline V gene lookup returns CDR1 SGHTS and CDR2 YDEGEE. CDR3 bases: TGTGCCAGCAGCTTGCCCCGAGCGGGGACGGATACCGGGGAGCTGTTTTTT. Encoded protein: CASSLPRAGTDTGELFF.

The V gene is TRBV6-1, the J gene TRBJ2-6, with 8 bases fitting TRBD1. CDR1 is MNHNS and CDR2 is SASEGT in the germline V gene. J was trimmed by 16 bases and V by 3 bases; bases with no gene match: 14. The CDR3 contains 15 residues. CDR3 loop: CASSETAVGQEGLTF. In DNA form, the CDR3 reads TGTGCCAGCAGTGAGACCGCGGTGGGACAGGAGGGGCTGACTTTC.

The gene calls are TRBV4-1 and TRBJ1-3; possibly TRBD1 for D (5 bases). Germline V gene data show CDR1 as MGHRA and CDR2 as YSYEKL. The CDR3 runs 13 residues. V was pared by 4 bases and J by 7 bases, with 11 bases between. The CDR3 sequence: CASSPQGFNTIYF. Here the CDR3 DNA reads TGCGCCAGCAGCCCTCAGGGTTTCAACACCATATATTTT.

The rearrangement uses TRBV18 and TRBJ2-3; 11 nucleotides match TRBD2. With V trimmed by 5 bases and J by 2 bases, 12 bases remained unmatched. Germline-derived CDR1 and CDR2 are KGHSH and LQKENI. The CDR3 extends over 18 amino acids. The CDR3 is CASSKELTSGGYTDTQYF. For the CDR3, the DNA is TGTGCCAGCTCAAAGGAACTCACTAGCGGGGGATACACAGATACGCAGTATTTT.

This chain connects TRBV9 to TRBJ2-5; perhaps D is TRBD1 or TRBD2 (5 bases each). The germline V gene has CDR1 SGDLS and CDR2 YYNGEE. This CDR3 is 14 amino acids long. Trimming cost V 0 bases and J 5 bases, with 11 bases left between them. The CDR3 region is CASSVASWGETQYF. The CDR3 DNA reads TGTGCCAGCAGCGTAGCGTCATGGGGGGAGACCCAGTACTTC. Variable domain in full (rest from reference TRBV9 and TRBJ2-5): DSGVTQTPKHLITATGQRVTLRCSPRSGDLSVYWYQQSLDQGLQFLIQYYNGEERAKGNILERFSAQQFPDLHSELNLSSLELGDSALYFCASSVASWGETQYFGPGTRLLVL.

The chain recombines TRBV5-5 with TRBJ2-7; 9 nucleotides line up with TRBD1. V dropped 1 base and J dropped 5; count of bases not matched to a gene: 13. The length of the CDR3 is 17 residues. Germline V lookup: CDR1 SGHKS, CDR2 YYEKEE (reference sequence). The chain's CDR3 is CASSLYRGRDFVDEQYV. The CDR3 DNA follows: TGTGCCAGCAGCTTGTACAGGGGGCGGGATTTCGTGGACGAGCAGTACGTC.

Concerning this clone itself: Other DNA sequences in the same sample also yield this CDR3. V and J are TRBV15 and TRBJ1-2; D gene ambiguous. The CDR3 is 14 residues long. V was shortened by 1 base and J by 8 bases, with 14 bases between the two germline ends. Germline values: CDR1 LNHNV, CDR2 YYDKDF (reference sequence). The CDR3 nucleotides are TGTGCCACCAGCAGAGTATCGGATTTTGGCGGCTACACCTTC. Translating it yields CATSRVSDFGGYTF.

With respect to this clone: The same CDR3 can be traced to other DNA sequences in this sample. The CDR3 nucleotides read TGTGCCAACAGGGGGCAGGGTTACAATGAGCAGTTCTTC. It encodes CANRGQGYNEQFF. The rearrangement joins TRBV2 to TRBJ2-1, with 9 bases aligning to TRBD1. With 10 bases clipped from V and 4 bases from J, the junction kept 5 bases outside the gene matches. The CDR3 has 13 residues. CDR1 is SNHLY, CDR2 FYNNEI, per germline. The whole variable domain, filled in from reference TRBV2 and TRBJ2-1, reads EPEVTQTPSHQVTQMGQEVILRCVPISNHLYFYWYRQILGQKVEFLVSFYNNEISEKSEIFDDQFSVERPDGSNFTLKIRSTKLEDSAMYFCANRGQGYNEQFFGPGTRLTVL.